This T cell receptor beta chain was captured by sequencing in a study of cytomegalovirus exposure and HLA in healthy donors. Primers: 60 Vbeta forward and 13 Jbeta reverse. Sequencing used immunoSEQ multiplex PCR; TCRdb keeps in-frame clones, though not all of them. The data contain approximately 110,000 clones, around 60% of them singletons. Germline loops: CDR1 ENHRY, CDR2 SYGVKD. With V trimmed by 9 bases and J by 6 bases, 3 bases remained unmatched. The CDR3 has 12 residues. What was sequenced was PBMCs. The J gene is TRBJ2-2, the V gene TRBV10-3, with 8 bases that match TRBD1. The receptor was isolated from a man aged 25-45 years in good health and CMV-seropositive. The CDR3 loop is CAMGQDPGELFF. CDR3 sequence (DNA): TGTGCCATGGGACAGGACCCCGGGGAGCTGTTTTTT.